A selection of T cell receptor beta chains follows, all from one sample in a study of blood T cell repertoires in COVID-19. Sequenced by immunoSEQ multiplex PCR; TCRdb stores in-frame clones only, minus some. The table has roughly 100,000 clones, roughly nine tenths seen once. The sequenced sample consisted of peripheral blood. The receptors shown here come from a human donor in a cohort sampled during active COVID-19. Each CDR3 is given without its conserved first and last residue. Rows give clone size only sometimes, using once, few, many, or a class for an expanded clone.

J gene: TRBJ1-4
V gene: TRBV7-8
clone size: -
CDR3 protein: ASSPHRASYEKLF

J gene: TRBJ2-1
V gene: TRBV27
clone size: -
CDR3 protein: ASTLALSSYNEQF

J gene: TRBJ2-5
V gene: TRBV28
clone size: -
CDR3 protein: ASSLGSGRPLTETQY

J gene: TRBJ2-7
V gene: TRBV4-1
clone size: -
CDR3 protein: ASSQGRDRVSEQY

J gene: TRBJ2-7
V gene: TRBV5-4
clone size: -
CDR3 protein: ASSVTSGGPPYEQY

J gene: TRBJ2-7
V gene: TRBV10-3
clone size: -
CDR3 protein: AISTGQTSFSYEQY

J gene: TRBJ1-1
V gene: TRBV4-1
clone size: -
CDR3 protein: ASSQDRNKEGAF

J gene: TRBJ2-1
V gene: TRBV9
clone size: -
CDR3 protein: ASSVRGYNEQF

J gene: TRBJ1-2
V gene: TRBV7-6
clone size: -
CDR3 protein: ASSLERGGRGGYT

J gene: TRBJ2-1
V gene: TRBV4-3
clone size: -
CDR3 protein: ASSQLVTGISYNEQF

J gene: TRBJ1-1
V gene: TRBV7-2
clone size: once
CDR3 protein: ASSSNRGARGTEAF

J gene: TRBJ1-1
V gene: TRBV27
clone size: -
CDR3 protein: ASEPGQGASEAF

J gene: TRBJ2-3
V gene: TRBV6-6
clone size: -
CDR3 protein: ASSSWYRGADTQY

J gene: TRBJ1-5
V gene: TRBV6-2/TRBV6-3
clone size: -
CDR3 protein: ASSYGGARTRNQPQH

J gene: TRBJ1-4
V gene: TRBV7-8
clone size: -
CDR3 protein: ASSLVLGQGVNEKLF